This T cell receptor (beta chain) was observed in a study of CD8 T cells in ankylosing spondylitis. TCRdb processed the 5' RACE reads anew with MiXCR; each CDR3 protein has one entry. Among roughly 190,000 distinct CDR3 sequences, 13% were seen once, and the ten largest hold about 15%. Germline CDR1 reads ENHRY; CDR2 reads SYGVKD. V was cut by 3 bases and J by 2 bases, with 16 bases left in between. The CDR3 has 16 amino acids. The sequence derives from a male donor with ankylosing spondylitis or in good health (not recorded which). The sample was blood, either unsorted or a sorted T cell fraction (not recorded which). This chain uses TRBV10-3 with TRBJ1-2, with D possibly being TRBD1 (5 bases). This chain's CDR3 is CAISELPGAANYGYTF. The CDR3 region has the DNA TGTGCCATCAGTGAACTACCTGGGGCGGCCAACTATGGCTACACCTTC.